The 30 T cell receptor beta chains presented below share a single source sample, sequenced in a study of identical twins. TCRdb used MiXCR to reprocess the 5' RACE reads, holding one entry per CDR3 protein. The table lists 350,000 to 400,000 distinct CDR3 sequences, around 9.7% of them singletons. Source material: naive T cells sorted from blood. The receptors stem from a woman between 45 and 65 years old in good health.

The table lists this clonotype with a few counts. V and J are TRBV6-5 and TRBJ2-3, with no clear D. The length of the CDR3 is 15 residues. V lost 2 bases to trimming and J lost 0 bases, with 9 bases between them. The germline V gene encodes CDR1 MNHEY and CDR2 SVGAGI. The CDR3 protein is CASSYGTTSTDTQYF. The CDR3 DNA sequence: TGTGCCAGCAGTTACGGCACTACTAGCACAGATACGCAGTATTTT.

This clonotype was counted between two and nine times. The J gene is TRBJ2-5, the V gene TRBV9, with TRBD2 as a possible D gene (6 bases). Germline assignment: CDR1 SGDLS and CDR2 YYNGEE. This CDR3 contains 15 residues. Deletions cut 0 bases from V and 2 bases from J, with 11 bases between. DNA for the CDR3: TGTGCCAGCAGCGTAGGCGGGACGGGGCAAGAGACCCAGTACTTC. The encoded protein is CASSVGGTGQETQYF.

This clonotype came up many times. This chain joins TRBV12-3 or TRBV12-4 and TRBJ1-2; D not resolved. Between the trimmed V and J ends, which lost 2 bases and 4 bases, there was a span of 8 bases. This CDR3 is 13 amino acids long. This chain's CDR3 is CASSLTSFYGYTF. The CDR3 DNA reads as TGTGCCAGCAGTTTAACGAGCTTCTATGGCTACACCTTC.

Here the CDR3 DNA reads TGTGCCACCTCCCCAGGGAATTTCATGAATGAGCAGTTCTTC. It yields the protein CATSPGNFMNEQFF. The chain recombines TRBV6-1 with TRBJ2-1, with D tentatively TRBD1 (5 bases). Germline CDR1 MNHNS, CDR2 SASEGT. The CDR3 is 14 residues long. The V gene lost 10 bases and the J gene lost 7 bases, with 20 bases spanning the gap.

Written as DNA, the CDR3 is TGTGCCAGCAGCAAACTCGGACTAGCGGGAGTAGAGGAGACCCAGTACTTC. The encoded protein is CASSKLGLAGVEETQYF. This rearrangement joins TRBV7-9 to TRBJ2-5; 13 nucleotides line up with TRBD2. Germline CDR1 reads SEHNR; CDR2 reads FQNEAQ (reference sequence). V was pared by 5 bases and J by 5 bases, with 11 bases of the junction left unmatched. This CDR3 contains 17 residues.

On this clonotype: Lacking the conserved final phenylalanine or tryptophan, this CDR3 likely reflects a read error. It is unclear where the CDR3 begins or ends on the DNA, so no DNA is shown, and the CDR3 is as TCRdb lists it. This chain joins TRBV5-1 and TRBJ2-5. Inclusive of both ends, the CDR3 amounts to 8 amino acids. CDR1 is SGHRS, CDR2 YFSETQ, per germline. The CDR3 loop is CASSLSFL.

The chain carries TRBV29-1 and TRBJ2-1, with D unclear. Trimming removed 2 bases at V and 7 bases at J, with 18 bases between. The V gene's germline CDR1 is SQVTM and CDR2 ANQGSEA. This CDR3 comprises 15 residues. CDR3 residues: CSVESGTPVGNEQFF. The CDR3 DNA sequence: TGCAGCGTTGAAAGTGGCACCCCCGTGGGGAATGAGCAGTTCTTC.

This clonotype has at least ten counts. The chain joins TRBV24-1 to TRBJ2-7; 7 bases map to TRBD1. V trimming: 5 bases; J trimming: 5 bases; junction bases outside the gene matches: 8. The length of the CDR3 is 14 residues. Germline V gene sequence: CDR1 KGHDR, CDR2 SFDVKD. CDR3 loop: CATSAQGVTDEQYF. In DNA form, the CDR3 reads TGTGCCACCAGTGCCCAGGGGGTGACGGACGAGCAGTACTTC.

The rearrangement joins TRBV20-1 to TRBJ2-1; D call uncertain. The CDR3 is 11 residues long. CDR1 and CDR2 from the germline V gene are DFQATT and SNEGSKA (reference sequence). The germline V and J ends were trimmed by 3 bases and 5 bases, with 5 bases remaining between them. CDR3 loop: CSASDDNEQFF. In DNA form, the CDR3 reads TGCAGTGCTAGTGACGACAATGAGCAGTTCTTC.

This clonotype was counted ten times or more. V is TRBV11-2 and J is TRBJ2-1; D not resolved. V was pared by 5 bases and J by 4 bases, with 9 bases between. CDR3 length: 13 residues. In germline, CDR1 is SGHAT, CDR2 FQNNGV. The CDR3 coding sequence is TGTGCCAGCAGCCCTTGGTCATACAATGAGCAGTTCTTC. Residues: CASSPWSYNEQFF.

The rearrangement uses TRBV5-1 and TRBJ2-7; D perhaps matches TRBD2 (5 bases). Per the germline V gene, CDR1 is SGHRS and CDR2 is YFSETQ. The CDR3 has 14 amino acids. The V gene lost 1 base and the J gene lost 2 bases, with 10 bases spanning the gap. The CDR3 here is CASSLSSGPYEQYF. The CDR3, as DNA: TGCGCCAGCAGCTTGAGCAGCGGACCCTACGAGCAGTACTTC.

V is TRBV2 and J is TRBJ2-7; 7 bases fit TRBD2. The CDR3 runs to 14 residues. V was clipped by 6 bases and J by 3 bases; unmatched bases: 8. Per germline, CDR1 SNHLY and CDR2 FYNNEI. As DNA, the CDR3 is TGTGCCAGCAGCCGAAAGGCTAGCGGCTACGAGCAGTACGTC. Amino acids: CASSRKASGYEQYV.

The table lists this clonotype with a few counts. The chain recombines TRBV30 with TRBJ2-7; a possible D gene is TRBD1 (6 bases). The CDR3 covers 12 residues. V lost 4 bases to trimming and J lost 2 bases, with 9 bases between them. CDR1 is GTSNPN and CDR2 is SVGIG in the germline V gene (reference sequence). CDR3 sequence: CAWIQGTYEQYF. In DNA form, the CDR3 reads TGTGCCTGGATACAGGGTACCTACGAGCAGTACTTC.

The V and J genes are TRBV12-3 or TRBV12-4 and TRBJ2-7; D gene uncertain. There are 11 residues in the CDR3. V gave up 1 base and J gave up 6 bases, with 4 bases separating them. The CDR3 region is CASSLGLEQYV. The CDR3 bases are TGTGCCAGCAGTTTAGGTCTCGAGCAGTACGTC.

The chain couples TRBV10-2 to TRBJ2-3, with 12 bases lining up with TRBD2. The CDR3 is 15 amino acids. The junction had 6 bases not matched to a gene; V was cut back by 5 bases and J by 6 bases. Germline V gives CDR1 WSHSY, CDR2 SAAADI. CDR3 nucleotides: TGCGCCAGCAGTCTCTCTAGCGGGGGGGGGGATACGCAGTATTTT. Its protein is CASSLSSGGGDTQYF.

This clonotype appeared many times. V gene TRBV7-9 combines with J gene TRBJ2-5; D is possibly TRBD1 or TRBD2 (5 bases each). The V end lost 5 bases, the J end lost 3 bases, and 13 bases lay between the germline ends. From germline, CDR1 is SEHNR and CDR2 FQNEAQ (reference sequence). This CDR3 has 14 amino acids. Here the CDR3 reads CASSVGTYEETQYF. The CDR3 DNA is TGTGCCAGCAGCGTCGGGACGTACGAAGAGACCCAGTACTTC.

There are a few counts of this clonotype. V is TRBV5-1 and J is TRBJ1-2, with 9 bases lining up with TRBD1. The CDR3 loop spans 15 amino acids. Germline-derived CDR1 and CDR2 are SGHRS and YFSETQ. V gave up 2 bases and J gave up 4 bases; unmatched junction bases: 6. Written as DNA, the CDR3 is TGCGCCAGCAGCTTCTATCCGGGACAGGGCTATGGCTACACCTTC. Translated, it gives CASSFYPGQGYGYTF.

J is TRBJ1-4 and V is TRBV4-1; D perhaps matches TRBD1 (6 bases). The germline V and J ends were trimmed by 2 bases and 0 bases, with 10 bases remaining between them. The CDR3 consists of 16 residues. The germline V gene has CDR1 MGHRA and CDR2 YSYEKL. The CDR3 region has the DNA TGCGCCAGCAGCCAACTCCCAGGGGCAACTAATGAAAAACTGTTTTTT. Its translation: CASSQLPGATNEKLFF.

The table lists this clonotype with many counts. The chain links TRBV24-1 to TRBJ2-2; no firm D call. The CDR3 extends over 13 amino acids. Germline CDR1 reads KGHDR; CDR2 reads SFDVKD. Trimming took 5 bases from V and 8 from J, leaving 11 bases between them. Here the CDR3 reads CATSGTASGELFF. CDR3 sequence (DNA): TGTGCCACCAGTGGAACCGCGAGTGGGGAGCTGTTTTTT.

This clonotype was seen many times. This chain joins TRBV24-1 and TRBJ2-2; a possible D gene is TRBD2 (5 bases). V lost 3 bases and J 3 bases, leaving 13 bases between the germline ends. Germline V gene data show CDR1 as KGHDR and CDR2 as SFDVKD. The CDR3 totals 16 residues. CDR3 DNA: TGTGCCACCAGTGATCCCAGCGGCACCTACACCGGGGAGCTGTTTTTT. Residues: CATSDPSGTYTGELFF.

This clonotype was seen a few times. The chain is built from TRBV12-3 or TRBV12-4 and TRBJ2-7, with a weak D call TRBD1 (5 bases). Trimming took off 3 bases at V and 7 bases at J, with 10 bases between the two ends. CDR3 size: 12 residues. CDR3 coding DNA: TGTGCCAGCAGTTTCAGGGTCTCAGAGCAGTACGTC. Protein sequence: CASSFRVSEQYV.

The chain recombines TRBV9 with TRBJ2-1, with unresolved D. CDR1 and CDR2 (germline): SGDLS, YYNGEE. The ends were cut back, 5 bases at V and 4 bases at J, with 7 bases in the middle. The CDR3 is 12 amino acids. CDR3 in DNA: TGTGCCAGCAGAGGCTGGTACAATGAGCAGTTCTTC. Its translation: CASRGWYNEQFF.

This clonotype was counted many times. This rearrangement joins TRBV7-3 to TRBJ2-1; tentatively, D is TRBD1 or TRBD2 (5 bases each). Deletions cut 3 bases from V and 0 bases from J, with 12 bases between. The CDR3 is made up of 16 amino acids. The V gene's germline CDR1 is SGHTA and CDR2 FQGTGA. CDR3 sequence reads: CASSFSFGASYNEQFF. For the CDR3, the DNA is TGTGCCAGCAGCTTTTCTTTCGGGGCCTCCTACAATGAGCAGTTCTTC. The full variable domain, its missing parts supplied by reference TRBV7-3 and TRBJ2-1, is GAGVSQTPSNKVTEKGKYVELRCDPISGHTALYWYRQSLGQGPEFLIYFQGTGAADDSGLPNDRFFAVRPEGSVSTLKIQRTERGDSAVYLCASSFSFGASYNEQFFGPGTRLTVL.

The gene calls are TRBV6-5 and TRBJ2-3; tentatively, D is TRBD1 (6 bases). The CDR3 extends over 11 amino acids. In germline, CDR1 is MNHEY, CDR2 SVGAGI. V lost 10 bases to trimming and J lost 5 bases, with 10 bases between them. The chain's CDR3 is CATTGLDTQYF. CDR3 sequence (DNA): TGTGCCACCACAGGGTTAGATACGCAGTATTTT.

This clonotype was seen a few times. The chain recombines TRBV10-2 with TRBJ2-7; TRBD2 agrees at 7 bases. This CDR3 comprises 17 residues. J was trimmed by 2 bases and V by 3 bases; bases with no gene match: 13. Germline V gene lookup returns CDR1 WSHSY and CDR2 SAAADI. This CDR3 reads CASSDLIGAGSPYEQYF. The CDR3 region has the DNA TGCGCCAGCAGTGATTTAATAGGAGCGGGATCACCCTACGAGCAGTACTTC.

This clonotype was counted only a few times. The CDR3 spells CASKPAGRVTGELFF. The CDR3 region has the DNA TGTGCCAGCAAACCGGCAGGCAGGGTCACCGGGGAGCTGTTTTTT. The J gene is TRBJ2-2, the V gene TRBV12-3 or TRBV12-4; maybe TRBD1 (5 bases). CDR3 length: 15 residues. V lost 7 bases to trimming and J lost 4 bases, with 16 bases between them.

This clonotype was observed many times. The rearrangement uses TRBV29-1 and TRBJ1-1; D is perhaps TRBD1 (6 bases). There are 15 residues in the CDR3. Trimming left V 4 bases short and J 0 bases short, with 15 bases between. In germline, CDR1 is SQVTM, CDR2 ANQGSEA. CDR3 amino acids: CSVAGGDNMNTEAFF. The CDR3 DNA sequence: TGCAGCGTTGCGGGGGGGGACAACATGAACACTGAAGCTTTCTTT.

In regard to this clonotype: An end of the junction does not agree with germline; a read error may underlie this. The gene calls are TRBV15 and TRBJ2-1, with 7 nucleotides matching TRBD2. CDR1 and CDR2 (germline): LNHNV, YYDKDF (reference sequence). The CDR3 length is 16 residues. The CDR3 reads CATSRSEGGSLGEQSF. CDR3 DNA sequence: TGTGCCACCAGCAGATCAGAGGGCGGGAGCTTAGGTGAGCAGTCCTTC.

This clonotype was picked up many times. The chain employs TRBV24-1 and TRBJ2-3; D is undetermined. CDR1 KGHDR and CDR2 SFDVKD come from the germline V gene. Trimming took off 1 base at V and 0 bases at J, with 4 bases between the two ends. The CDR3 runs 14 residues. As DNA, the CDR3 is TGTGCCACCAGTGATTTTGCTAGCACAGATACGCAGTATTTT. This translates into CATSDFASTDTQYF.

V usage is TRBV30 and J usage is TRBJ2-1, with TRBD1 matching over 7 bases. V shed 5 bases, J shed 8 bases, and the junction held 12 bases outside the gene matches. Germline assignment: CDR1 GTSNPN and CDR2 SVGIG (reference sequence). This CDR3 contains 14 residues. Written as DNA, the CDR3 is TGTGCCTGGGGCCAGGGGGTTCAATCGTATGAGCAGTTCTTC. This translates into CAWGQGVQSYEQFF.